This T cell receptor (beta chain) was observed in a study of human T cells and chemical hapten exposure. Study summary: TCR yields per sample varied, mainly owing to small pooled library volume differences.

V shed 5 bases and J 3 bases; nucleotides not matched to a gene: 8. From germline, CDR1 is MNHEY and CDR2 SVGEGT. The CDR3 covers 16 residues. Study-wide results and limits: TCRs exceeding 1 in 1000 frequency stayed unchanged with DPC sensitization.

About this clonotype: Antigen: not known.

The library tagged individual cDNA molecules with unique molecular identifiers. In the original analysis: A typical sample had roughly 87,000 TCRs, with 23,224 to 690,600 overall. TCRdb re-derived calls from the 5' RACE reads in MiXCR, one entry per CDR3 protein. The V and J calls here are based on TCRdb, not the publication. The sample lists tens of thousands of distinct CDR3 sequences; 6.5% to 8.5% were seen once. RNA extraction used unfractionated whole blood as the source of total RNA. The gene calls are TRBV6-2 or TRBV6-3 and TRBJ2-1, with 9 bases lining up with TRBD1. This sequence originates from a male donor in good health. Written as DNA, the CDR3 is TGTGCCAGCAGTATCAACCGGGACAGGGTCTACAATGAGCAGTTCTTC. Translation: CASSINRDRVYNEQFF.